In its sample, the clone carrying this T cell receptor (beta chain) was seen many times. As processed by the authors: Amplified reference gene primers provided the basis for estimating nucleated cell counts. Clones were read by immunoSEQ multiplex PCR, and TCRdb kept only the in-frame ones, dropping some. The D gene and trimming were derived from the DNA, and the V and J assignments and clone size from that table. The data hold some 150,000 clones, with around 87% observed a single time. This entry is derived from a study of blood T cell repertoires in COVID-19. Unmatched junction bases numbered 12, after V lost 5 bases and J lost 8 bases. There are 18 residues in the CDR3. Germline V gene sequence: CDR1 PRHDT, CDR2 FYEKMQ (reference sequence).

Source material: peripheral blood. This TCR was recovered from a man in his fifties who had recovered from COVID-19. The rearrangement joins TRBV13 to TRBJ2-1; TRBD2 matches 16 bases. The chain's CDR3 is CASSPKGLAGGPMDEQFF. The CDR3 DNA follows: TGTGCCAGCAGCCCGAAGGGACTAGCGGGGGGGCCTATGGATGAGCAGTTCTTC.